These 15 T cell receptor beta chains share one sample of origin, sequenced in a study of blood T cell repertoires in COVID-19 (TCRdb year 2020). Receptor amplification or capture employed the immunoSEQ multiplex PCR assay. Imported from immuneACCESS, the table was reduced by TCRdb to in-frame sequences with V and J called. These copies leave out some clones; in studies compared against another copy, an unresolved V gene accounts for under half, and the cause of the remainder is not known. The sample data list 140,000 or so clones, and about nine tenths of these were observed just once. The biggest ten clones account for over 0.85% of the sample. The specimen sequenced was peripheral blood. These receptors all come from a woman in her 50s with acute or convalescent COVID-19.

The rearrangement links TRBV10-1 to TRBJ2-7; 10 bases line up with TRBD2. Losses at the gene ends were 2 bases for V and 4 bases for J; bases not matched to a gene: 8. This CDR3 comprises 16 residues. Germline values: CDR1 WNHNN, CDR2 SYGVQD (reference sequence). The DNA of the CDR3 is TGCGCCAGCAGTGAGGATCGAGCGGGAGGGCCTTACGAGCAGTACTTC. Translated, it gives CASSEDRAGGPYEQYF.

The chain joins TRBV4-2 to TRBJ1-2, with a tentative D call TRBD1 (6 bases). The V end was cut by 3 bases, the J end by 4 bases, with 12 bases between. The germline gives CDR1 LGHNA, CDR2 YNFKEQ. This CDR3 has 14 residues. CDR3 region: CASSQDSGFYGYTF. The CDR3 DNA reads TGTGCCAGCAGCCAGGACAGTGGCTTCTATGGCTACACCTTC.

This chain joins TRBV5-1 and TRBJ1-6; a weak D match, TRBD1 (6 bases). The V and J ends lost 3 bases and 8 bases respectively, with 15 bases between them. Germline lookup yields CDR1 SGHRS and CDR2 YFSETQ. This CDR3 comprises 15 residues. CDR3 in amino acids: CASSSGQLRDSPLHF. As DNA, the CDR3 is TGCGCCAGCAGCTCTGGACAGCTCCGGGATTCACCCCTCCACTTT.

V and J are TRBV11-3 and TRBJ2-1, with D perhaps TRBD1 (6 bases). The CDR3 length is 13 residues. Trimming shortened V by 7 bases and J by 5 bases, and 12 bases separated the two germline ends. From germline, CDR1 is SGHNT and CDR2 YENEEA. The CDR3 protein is CASTVYRDNEQFF. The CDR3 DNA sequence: TGTGCCAGCACCGTATACAGGGACAATGAGCAGTTCTTC.

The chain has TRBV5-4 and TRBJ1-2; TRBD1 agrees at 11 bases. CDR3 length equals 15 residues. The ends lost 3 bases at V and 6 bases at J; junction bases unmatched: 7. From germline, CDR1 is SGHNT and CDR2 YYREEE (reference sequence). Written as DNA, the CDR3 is TGTGCCAGCAGCTCCTCCGGGACAGGGGGTAATGGCTACACCTTC. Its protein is CASSSSGTGGNGYTF.

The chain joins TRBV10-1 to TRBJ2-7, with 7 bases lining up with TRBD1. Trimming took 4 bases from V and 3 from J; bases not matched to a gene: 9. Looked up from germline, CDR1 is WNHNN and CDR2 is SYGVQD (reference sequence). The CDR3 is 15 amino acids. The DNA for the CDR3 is TGCGCCAGCAGTGGGCACGTCGGGACAGTCTACGAGCAGTACTTC. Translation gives CASSGHVGTVYEQYF.

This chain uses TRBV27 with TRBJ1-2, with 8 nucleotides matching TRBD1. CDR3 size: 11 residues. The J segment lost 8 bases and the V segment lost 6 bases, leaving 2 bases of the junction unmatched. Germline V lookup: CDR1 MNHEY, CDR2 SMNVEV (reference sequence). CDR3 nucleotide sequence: TGTGCCAGCAGCCCAGGGGGCGGCTACACCTTC. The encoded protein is CASSPGGGYTF.

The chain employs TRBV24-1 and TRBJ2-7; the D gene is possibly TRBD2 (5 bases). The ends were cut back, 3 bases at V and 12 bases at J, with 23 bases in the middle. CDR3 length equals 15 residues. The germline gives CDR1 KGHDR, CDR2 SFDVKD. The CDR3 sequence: CATSDPRVGSLEWYF. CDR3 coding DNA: TGTGCCACCAGTGATCCGAGGGTAGGGTCCCTTGAGTGGTACTTC.

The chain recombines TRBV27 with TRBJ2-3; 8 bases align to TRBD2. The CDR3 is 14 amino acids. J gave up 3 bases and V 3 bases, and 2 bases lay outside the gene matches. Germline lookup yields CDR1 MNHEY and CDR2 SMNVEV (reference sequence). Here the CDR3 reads CASSFGGGTDTQYF. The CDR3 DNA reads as TGTGCCAGCAGTTTCGGCGGGGGGACAGATACGCAGTATTTT.

The CDR3 coding sequence is TGTGCCAGCAGACAGGGTGGGAATTCACCCCTCCACTTT. As protein: CASRQGGNSPLHF. The chain combines TRBV12-3 or TRBV12-4 with TRBJ1-6, with D tentatively TRBD1 (6 bases). Trimming stripped 6 bases from V and 7 bases from J, with 10 bases between. CDR3 length: 13 amino acids.

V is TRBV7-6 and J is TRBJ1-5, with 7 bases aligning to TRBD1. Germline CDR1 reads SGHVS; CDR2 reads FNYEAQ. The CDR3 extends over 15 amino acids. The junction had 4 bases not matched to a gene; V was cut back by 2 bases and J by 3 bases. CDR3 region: CASSLLGQDNQPQHF. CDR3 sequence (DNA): TGTGCCAGCAGCTTACTTGGACAGGACAATCAGCCCCAGCATTTT.

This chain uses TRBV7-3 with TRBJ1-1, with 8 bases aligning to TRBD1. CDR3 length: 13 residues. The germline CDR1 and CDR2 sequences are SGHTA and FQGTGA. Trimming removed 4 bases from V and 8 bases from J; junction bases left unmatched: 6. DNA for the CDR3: TGTGCCAGCAGCTCAAGCCGACAGGGGGAAGCTTTCTTT. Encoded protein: CASSSSRQGEAFF.

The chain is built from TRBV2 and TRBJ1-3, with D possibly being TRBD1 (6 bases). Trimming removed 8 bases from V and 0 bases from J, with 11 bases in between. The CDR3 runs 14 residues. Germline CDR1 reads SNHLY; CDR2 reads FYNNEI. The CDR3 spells CASYGQISGNTIYF. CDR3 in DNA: TGTGCCAGCTATGGACAGATCTCTGGAAACACCATATATTTT.

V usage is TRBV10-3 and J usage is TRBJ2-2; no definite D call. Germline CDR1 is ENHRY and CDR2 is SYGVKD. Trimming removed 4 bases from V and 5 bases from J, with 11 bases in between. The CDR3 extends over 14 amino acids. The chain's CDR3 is CAISALEETGELFF. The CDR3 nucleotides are TGTGCCATCAGTGCCCTAGAAGAAACCGGGGAGCTGTTTTTT.

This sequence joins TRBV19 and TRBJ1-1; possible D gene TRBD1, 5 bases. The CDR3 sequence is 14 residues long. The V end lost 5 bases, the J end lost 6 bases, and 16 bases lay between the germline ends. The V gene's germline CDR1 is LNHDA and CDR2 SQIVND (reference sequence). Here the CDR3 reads CASSARDRRAEAFF. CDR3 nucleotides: TGTGCCAGTAGTGCGAGGGACCGGAGGGCTGAAGCTTTCTTT.